The rows below give T cell receptor beta chains drawn from one sample of a study of cytomegalovirus exposure and HLA in healthy donors. Sequencing was performed with immunoSEQ multiplex PCR; in TCRdb, only in-frame clones are kept and a portion is missing. Of more than 85,000 clones listed, about 80% are singletons. The sequencing input was PBMCs. These receptors were collected from a woman aged 50 to 60 in good health and CMV-seropositive. CDR3s include the opening cysteine and the closing phenylalanine or tryptophan. D genes are given only for firm matches. The size field is filled for only some rows; it gives once, few, many or a size class.

j_call clone_size d_call v_call cdr3_nt cdr3_aa
TRBJ2-3 . . TRBV21-1 TGTGCCAGCAGCAAAGTGGGGCCTAGCGGTAGCACAGATACGCAGTATTTT CASSKVGPSGSTDTQYF
TRBJ1-1 hyperexpanded . TRBV14 TGTGCCAGCAGCCCGTCCAGGAGGGAAGCTTTCTTT CASSPSRREAFF
TRBJ2-1 . TRBD1 TRBV7-8 TGTGCCAGCAGCTTGCCGGGACAGGGCTCGTCCAATGAGCAGTTCTTC CASSLPGQGSSNEQFF
TRBJ2-2 once . TRBV9 TGTGCCAGCAGGCGGGCCGACGACACCGGGGAGCTGTTTTTT CASRRADDTGELFF
TRBJ1-1 . . TRBV19 TGTGCCAGTACCCTAAGGAGGGCCCCCACTGAAGCTTTCTTT CASTLRRAPTEAFF
TRBJ1-1 . TRBD1 TRBV18 TGTGCCAGCCAGGGGGCGATAAACACTGAAGCTTTCTTT CASQGAINTEAFF
TRBJ1-1 . . TRBV7-8 TGTGCCAGCAGCTTAGCAGGAGGAGGGCCGATGAACACTGAAGCTTTCTTT CASSLAGGGPMNTEAFF
TRBJ2-1 . . TRBV11-2 TGTGCCAGCAGCGACTGGCACGGAAATACTAGCTCCTACAATGAGCAGTTCTTC CASSDWHGNTSSYNEQFF
TRBJ2-3 . TRBD1 TRBV6-5 TGTGCCAGCAGTTACGGGGGACAGGGCCGCACAGATACGCAGTATTTT CASSYGGQGRTDTQYF
TRBJ1-6 . TRBD1 TRBV6-4 TGTGCCAGCAGCCGGGACAGGGAGAGTCCCCTCCACTTT CASSRDRESPLHF
TRBJ1-1 . . TRBV27 TGTGCCAGCAGTCCCGACTCAGGGGCTGAAGCTTTCTTT CASSPDSGAEAFF
TRBJ1-2 . . TRBV6-5 TGTGCCAGCAGTTACGGGGGGAGGTTGGATGGCTACACCTTC CASSYGGRLDGYTF
TRBJ2-3 . . TRBV9 TGTGCCAGCAGCGTAGTGGGGACAACACTCAGCACAGATACGCAGTATTTT CASSVVGTTLSTDTQYF
TRBJ2-7 . TRBD1 TRBV4-3 TGCGCCAGCAGCCCACAAATAGGGGGCCACGAGCAGTACTTC CASSPQIGGHEQYF
TRBJ2-2 . TRBD1 TRBV4-1 TGCGCCAGCAGCCCCGGACAGGGGGCGCGGACCGGGGAGCTGTTTTTT CASSPGQGARTGELFF
TRBJ2-7 . . TRBV9 TGTGCCAGCAGCGTTAGCGGCAGGATGAACGAGCAGTACTTC CASSVSGRMNEQYF
TRBJ1-2 few . TRBV5-1 TGCGCCAGCAGCTCGGGGGGTAGTGCGGGCTACACCTTC CASSSGGSAGYTF
TRBJ1-4 . . TRBV7-8 TGTGCCAGCAGGTCAGGGAGGGCGGCAACTAATGAAAAACTGTTTTTT CASRSGRAATNEKLFF
TRBJ1-1 . . TRBV7-9 TGTTCCAGCAGCTCAACAGGGTTCGGAGCTTTCTTT CSSSSTGFGAFF
TRBJ2-7 . TRBD1 TRBV11-2 TGTGCCAGCAGCCCCGGGACAGGGCGGGAGTGGCAGTACTTC CASSPGTGREWQYF
TRBJ2-1 . . TRBV7-2 TGTGCCAGCAGCTTACGGGCAGGGAATGAGCAGTTCTTC CASSLRAGNEQFF
TRBJ2-2 . TRBD1 TRBV7-3 TGTGCCAGCAGGAGGGACAGGGACACCGGGGAGCTGTTTTTT CASRRDRDTGELFF
TRBJ2-1 few . TRBV2 TGTGCCAGCAGTGGGCAGGTCGGTGGTGAGCAGTTCTTC CASSGQVGGEQFF
TRBJ2-6 . . TRBV6-1 TGTGCCAGCAGCGCTCTAGCAGCTGGGGCCAACGTCCTGACTTTC CASSALAAGANVLTF
TRBJ1-6 . . TRBV7-3 TGTGCCAGCAGCTTAATTTCAAATTCACCCCTCCACTTT CASSLISNSPLHF
TRBJ2-5 once TRBD1 TRBV9 TGTGCCAGCAGCGTAGGGAACAGGGGAGAGACCCAGTACTTC CASSVGNRGETQYF
TRBJ2-1 . TRBD2 TRBV15 TGTGCCACCAGCAGAGATAGAAGCGGGAGTGTCAATGAGCAGTTCTTC CATSRDRSGSVNEQFF
TRBJ2-7 few TRBD2 TRBV5-6 TGTGCCAGCAGCCCAAGGACTAGCGGGATCGGTCGCCCCTACGAGCAGTACTTC CASSPRTSGIGRPYEQYF
TRBJ1-1 once TRBD1 TRBV7-9 TGTGCCAGCACCCCCGACAGGGCGGGGCGAAACACTGAAGCTTTCTTT CASTPDRAGRNTEAFF
TRBJ1-1 few TRBD1 TRBV2 TGTGCCAGCAGGGGACAGGGCTCCCCTTTCTTT CASRGQGSPFF
TRBJ2-6 . . TRBV27 TGTGCCAGCACGTCCCCAGGGATTTCTGGGGCCAACGTCCTGACTTTC CASTSPGISGANVLTF
TRBJ2-2 once . TRBV5-1 TGCGCCAGCAGGTTCCAGTCCGCGAACACCGGGGAGCTGTTTTTT CASRFQSANTGELFF
TRBJ1-2 few . TRBV19 TGTGCCAGTAGCGATGACACGAACTATGGCTACACCTTC CASSDDTNYGYTF
TRBJ2-2 . TRBD1 TRBV2 TGTGCCTTACGCCGGGACAGAAAAACCGGGGAGCTGTTTTTT CALRRDRKTGELFF
TRBJ2-3 . TRBD2 TRBV27 TGTGCCAGCAGTTTGTCGGGAGGATGGGATACGCAGTATTTT CASSLSGGWDTQYF
TRBJ2-7 . TRBD1 TRBV12-5 TGTGCTAGTGCCCTCGGGACAGGGTCTAACTACGAGCAGTACTTC CASALGTGSNYEQYF
TRBJ1-2 . . TRBV21-1 TGTGCCAGCAGCAAAGAAGCAGCAGGGGACTATGGCTACACCTTC CASSKEAAGDYGYTF
TRBJ1-2 . TRBD1 TRBV4-1 TGCGCCAGCAGCCAAGGGAGGAACACCGGCCTGACAGGGGTCAGAGGCTACACCTTC CASSQGRNTGLTGVRGYTF
TRBJ2-1 . . TRBV21-1 TGTGCCAGCAGCAAAGGGTTCCTCGGGGGAATTTCCTACAATGAGCAGTTCTTC CASSKGFLGGISYNEQFF
TRBJ2-7 . TRBD1 TRBV14 TGTGCCAGCAGCCAAGAATACGGACAGGGCCGCGAGCAGTACTTC CASSQEYGQGREQYF
TRBJ1-4 . TRBD1 TRBV9 TGTGCCAGCAGCACGCCGGGACAGGGAGGAGAAAAACTGTTTTTT CASSTPGQGGEKLFF
TRBJ1-5 . TRBD1 TRBV30 TGTGCCTGGAGTGTACGAGGGGACAGGGGAGAGCATTTT CAWSVRGDRGEHF
TRBJ2-1 once TRBD2 TRBV9 TGTGCCAGCAGCGCCTCTAGCGGAGGTGGGAATGAGCAGTTCTTC CASSASSGGGNEQFF
TRBJ2-2 . . TRBV7-2 TGTGCCAGCAGCCCAGGGGGGTACGGGGAGCTGTTTTTT CASSPGGYGELFF
TRBJ2-3 few . TRBV9 TGTGCCAGCAGCGTAGGCGGGGTCACAGATACGCAGTATTTT CASSVGGVTDTQYF
TRBJ2-5 once TRBD1 TRBV12-5 TGTGCTAGTGGTACAGGGGGGCAAGAGACCCAGTACTTC CASGTGGQETQYF